The 25 T cell receptor beta chains in this list originate from one sample, sequenced in a study of shared clonotypes between healthy human individuals. Generated by immunoSEQ multiplex PCR, the TCRdb table keeps only in-frame clones and is missing some. The table includes millions of clones, approximately 95% detected once. Sequenced input: naive CD4+ T cells from PBMCs. Subset reported: CD45RA+ positively selected. The receptors stem from a man aged 18-30 years in good health. Some clones in this sample may be carry-over from other donors' samples.

This chain links TRBV2 with TRBJ2-7; TRBD2 agrees at 7 bases. This CDR3 region has 13 residues. V lost 6 bases and J lost 6; bases outside the gene matches: 8. Germline CDR1 and CDR2: SNHLY and FYNNEI. This CDR3 reads CASRISGLSEQYF. CDR3 DNA: TGTGCCAGCAGGATTAGCGGGTTGAGCGAGCAGTACTTC.

The CDR3 DNA reads as TGCGCCAGCAGCCAAGGGTTCCTAGCGGGATCCGGGAGCTCCTACAATGAGCAGTTCTTC. Translating gives CASSQGFLAGSGSSYNEQFF. J is TRBJ2-1 and V is TRBV4-1; 9 bases map to TRBD2. J gave up 0 bases and V 1 base, and 13 bases lay outside the gene matches. Germline-derived CDR1 and CDR2 are MGHRA and YSYEKL. The CDR3 covers 20 residues.

The chain combines TRBV28 with TRBJ1-6, with 9 bases identical to TRBD1. CDR1 MDHEN and CDR2 SYDVKM come from the germline V gene. The CDR3 length is 15 residues. The V segment lost 11 bases and the J segment 9 bases; nucleotides outside the gene matches: 14. DNA for the CDR3: TGTGCCTCGCAGAAGCCGGGACAGGGATTTTCACCCCTCCACTTT. Translating it yields CASQKPGQGFSPLHF.

J is TRBJ2-1 and V is TRBV7-9; D is possibly TRBD2 (6 bases). Trimming pared 10 bases from V and 6 bases from J, leaving 19 bases between. Germline values: CDR1 SEHNR, CDR2 FQNEAQ (reference sequence). The CDR3 has 14 residues. Written as DNA, the CDR3 is TGTGCCATCCGAGTTGGAGGGACCTTCAATGAGCAGTTCTTC. It encodes CAIRVGGTFNEQFF. The full variable domain, with the rest looked up from reference TRBV7-9 and TRBJ2-1, is DTGVSQNPRHKITKRGQNVTFRCDPISEHNRLYWYRQTLGQGPEFLTYFQNEAQLEKSRLLSDRFSAERPKGSFSTLEIQRTEQGDSAMYLCAIRVGGTFNEQFFGPGTRLTVL.

The genes are TRBV6-5 and TRBJ2-7; TRBD1 or TRBD2 may be the D gene (5 bases each). V lost 6 bases, J lost 4 bases, and 19 bases lay in between. The CDR3 is made up of 15 amino acids. The germline gives CDR1 MNHEY, CDR2 SVGAGI. The chain's CDR3 is CASRPRDGQRYEQYF. The CDR3, as DNA: TGTGCCAGCAGACCTAGGGACGGCCAACGATACGAGCAGTACTTC.

This chain links TRBV18 with TRBJ1-2; 11 bases line up with TRBD1. Germline values: CDR1 KGHSH, CDR2 LQKENI. The CDR3 runs 14 residues. V dropped 3 bases and J dropped 8; count of bases not matched to a gene: 5. The DNA of the CDR3 is TGTGCCAGCTCACCCTGGACAGGGGGCGTGGGCTACACCTTC. Amino acids: CASSPWTGGVGYTF.

The chain is built from TRBV9 and TRBJ2-1, with no clear D. The V end was cut by 1 base, the J end by 4 bases, with 6 bases between. Germline loops: CDR1 SGDLS, CDR2 YYNGEE. There are 13 residues in the CDR3. The CDR3 nucleotides read TGTGCCAGCAGCGTAAATCGATACAATGAGCAGTTCTTC. It yields the protein CASSVNRYNEQFF.

This sequence joins TRBV5-4 and TRBJ2-6, with D tentatively TRBD1 or TRBD2 (6 bases each). This CDR3 spans 16 amino acids. The V end was cut by 4 bases, the J end by 4 bases, with 15 bases between. Per the germline V gene, CDR1 is SGHNT and CDR2 is YYREEE (reference sequence). This chain's CDR3 is CASSPGGGTGANVLTF. CDR3 nucleotides: TGTGCCAGCAGCCCTGGAGGGGGGACCGGGGCCAACGTCCTGACTTTC.

V and J are TRBV5-4 and TRBJ2-3; D is possibly TRBD2 (6 bases). V was pared by 1 base and J by 6 bases, with 12 bases between. Looked up from germline, CDR1 is SGHNT and CDR2 is YYREEE (reference sequence). There are 14 residues in the CDR3. The DNA for the CDR3 is TGTGCCAGCAGCTTGTCGGGAGAAGTTGATACGCAGTATTTT. Translated, it gives CASSLSGEVDTQYF.

The J gene is TRBJ1-1, the V gene TRBV5-1, with a possible D match to TRBD1 (6 bases). Trimming stripped 3 bases from V and 1 base from J, with 13 bases between. Germline lookup yields CDR1 SGHRS and CDR2 YFSETQ. The CDR3 consists of 15 residues. CDR3 nucleotide sequence: TGCGCCAGCAGCTCGTACGGGGGCCCGAACACTGAAGCTTTCTTT. It yields the protein CASSSYGGPNTEAFF.

This sequence joins TRBV5-1 and TRBJ1-1; 7 nucleotides line up with TRBD1. Losses at the gene ends were 4 bases for V and 7 bases for J; bases not matched to a gene: 4. Germline CDR1 is SGHRS and CDR2 is YFSETQ. CDR3 length: 12 residues. The CDR3 region is CASSQGVNEAFF. CDR3 coding DNA: TGCGCCAGCAGCCAGGGGGTTAATGAAGCTTTCTTT. The variable domain in full, with the rest retrieved from reference TRBV5-1 and TRBJ1-1, is KAGVTQTPRYLIKTRGQQVTLSCSPISGHRSVSWYQQTPGQGLQFLFEYFSETQRNKGNFPGRFSGRQFSNSRSEMNVSTLELGDSALYLCASSQGVNEAFFGQGTRLTVV.

The chain uses TRBV28 and TRBJ1-4; a possible D gene is TRBD1 (5 bases). This CDR3 is 14 amino acids long. V shed 6 bases and J shed 3 bases, with 11 bases lying between them. Per germline, CDR1 MDHEN and CDR2 SYDVKM. Here the CDR3 DNA reads TGTGCCAGCAGAATGACAGAGTCTAATGAAAAACTGTTTTTT. Amino acid sequence: CASRMTESNEKLFF.

About this clone itself: Additional DNA sequences in this sample encode the identical CDR3. This chain joins TRBV5-1 and TRBJ1-4, with D maybe TRBD1 (5 bases). The CDR3 totals 14 residues. CDR1 SGHRS and CDR2 YFSETQ come from the germline V gene. Trimming took 4 bases from V and 4 from J, leaving 11 bases between them. The CDR3 DNA reads TGCGCCAGCAGCCAGGGCGGAAATAATGAAAAACTGTTTTTT. Translated, it gives CASSQGGNNEKLFF.

This chain connects TRBV5-6 to TRBJ2-1; 9 bases fit TRBD1. Germline assignment: CDR1 SGHDT and CDR2 YYEEEE. This CDR3 has 15 residues. The junction had 7 bases not matched to a gene; V was cut back by 3 bases and J by 6 bases. The CDR3 region has the DNA TGTGCCAGCAGCTCACCGGGACAGGGCTCCAATGAGCAGTTCTTC. It yields the protein CASSSPGQGSNEQFF.

This clone was found once. CDR3 sequence (DNA): TGCGCCAGCAGCTATTCCGGCACGAGCTCTGGAAACACCATATATTTT. This encodes CASSYSGTSSGNTIYF. V gene TRBV5-1 combines with J gene TRBJ1-3; unclear D gene. There are 16 residues in the CDR3. Looked up from germline, CDR1 is SGHRS and CDR2 is YFSETQ. V was clipped by 3 bases and J by 0 bases, with 13 bases between them.

As regards this clone: The same CDR3 also results from other DNA sequences found in this sample. The chain uses TRBV5-1 and TRBJ2-1, with D perhaps given as TRBD1 or TRBD2 (5 bases each). This CDR3 contains 15 residues. V lost 1 base to trimming and J lost 4 bases, with 12 bases between them. Per germline, CDR1 SGHRS and CDR2 YFSETQ. The CDR3 spells CASSLSGGSYNEQFF. The CDR3 coding sequence is TGCGCCAGCAGCTTGAGTGGGGGTTCGTACAATGAGCAGTTCTTC.

The rearrangement uses TRBV7-2 and TRBJ2-7; 8 bases map to TRBD1. The CDR3 contains 16 residues. V lost 1 base and J lost 0; bases outside the gene matches: 5. In germline, CDR1 is SGHTA, CDR2 FQGNSA. CDR3 in DNA: TGTGCCAGCAGCTTAGAGGACAGGGTATCCTCCTACGAGCAGTACTTC. Translation: CASSLEDRVSSYEQYF.

This sequence joins TRBV5-1 and TRBJ1-2, with 7 bases that match TRBD1. The CDR3 covers 13 residues. Germline assignment: CDR1 SGHRS and CDR2 YFSETQ. V trimming: 4 bases; J trimming: 4 bases; junction bases outside the gene matches: 4. CDR3 protein: CASSQTGSYGYTF. The CDR3 region has the DNA TGCGCCAGCAGCCAGACAGGGAGCTATGGCTACACCTTC.

This clone was detected once. This chain uses TRBV9 with TRBJ1-2; D is perhaps TRBD1 (6 bases). The CDR3 spans 15 residues. Looked up from germline, CDR1 is SGDLS and CDR2 is YYNGEE. The germline V and J ends were trimmed by 4 bases and 4 bases, with 17 bases remaining between them. The CDR3 protein is CASSPQSLGGYGYTF. CDR3 bases: TGTGCCAGCAGCCCCCAGTCTCTAGGGGGCTATGGCTACACCTTC.

This clone was seen once. Here the CDR3 DNA reads TGTGCCAGCAGCTCTGGTCCTAGCACAGATACGCAGTATTTT. Its protein is CASSSGPSTDTQYF. The rearrangement joins TRBV7-2 to TRBJ2-3; D gene ambiguous. The CDR3 is 14 residues long. The V gene lost 4 bases and the J gene lost 0 bases, with 8 bases spanning the gap. Germline CDR1 reads SGHTA; CDR2 reads FQGNSA.

The chain carries TRBV5-1 and TRBJ2-5; D not certain. Trimming stripped 4 bases from V and 0 bases from J, with 7 bases between. The CDR3 sequence is 13 residues long. Germline assignment: CDR1 SGHRS and CDR2 YFSETQ. CDR3 amino acids: CASSAQYQETQYF. In nucleotides, the CDR3 is TGCGCCAGCAGCGCCCAGTACCAAGAGACCCAGTACTTC.

Turning to this clone: The same CDR3 can be traced to other DNA sequences in this sample. V gene TRBV5-1 combines with J gene TRBJ2-7, with D possibly TRBD2 on 6 matching bases. Trimming left V 0 bases short and J 0 bases short, with 10 bases between. The germline CDR1 and CDR2 sequences are SGHRS and YFSETQ. CDR3 length: 15 amino acids. DNA for the CDR3: TGCGCCAGCAGCTTGGTGGGCGGGATCTCCTACGAGCAGTACTTC. This translates into CASSLVGGISYEQYF.

The V gene is TRBV28, the J gene TRBJ2-7; D perhaps matches TRBD1 (5 bases). The CDR3 contains 14 residues. The V gene lost 4 bases and the J gene lost 3 bases, with 13 bases spanning the gap. Germline V gene data show CDR1 as MDHEN and CDR2 as SYDVKM. The CDR3 DNA reads TGTGCCAGCAGTTCCAGGACATACAACTACGAGCAGTACTTC. Residues: CASSSRTYNYEQYF.

The chain employs TRBV2 and TRBJ2-1; 11 nucleotides match TRBD2. After removal of 6 bases from V and 7 bases from J, the junction contained 5 bases not matched to a gene. From germline, CDR1 is SNHLY and CDR2 FYNNEI. The CDR3 extends over 14 amino acids. CDR3 protein: CASRTSGSPNEQFF. Written as DNA, the CDR3 is TGTGCCAGCAGAACTAGCGGGAGCCCAAATGAGCAGTTCTTC.

The chain employs TRBV28 and TRBJ2-5; D may match TRBD1 or TRBD2 (6 bases each). V was cut by 7 bases and J by 5 bases, with 17 bases left in between. The CDR3 loop spans 14 amino acids. Germline lookup yields CDR1 MDHEN and CDR2 SYDVKM. CDR3 DNA: TGTGCCAGCAAGGGGGGCGGGTTGTGGGAGACCCAGTACTTC. This translates into CASKGGGLWETQYF.